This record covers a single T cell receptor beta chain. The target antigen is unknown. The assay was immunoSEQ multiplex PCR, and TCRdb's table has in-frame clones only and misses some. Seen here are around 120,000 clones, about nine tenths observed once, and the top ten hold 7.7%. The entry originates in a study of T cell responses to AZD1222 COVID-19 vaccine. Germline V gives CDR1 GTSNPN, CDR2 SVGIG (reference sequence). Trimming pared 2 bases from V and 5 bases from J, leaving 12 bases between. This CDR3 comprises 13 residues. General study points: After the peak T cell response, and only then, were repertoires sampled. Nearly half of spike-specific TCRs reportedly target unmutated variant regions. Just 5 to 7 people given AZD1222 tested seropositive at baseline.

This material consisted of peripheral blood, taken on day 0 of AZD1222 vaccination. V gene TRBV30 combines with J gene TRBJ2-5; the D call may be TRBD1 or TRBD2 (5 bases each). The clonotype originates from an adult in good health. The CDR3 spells CAWSQSWGETQYF. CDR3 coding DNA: TGTGCCTGGAGTCAAAGTTGGGGGGAGACCCAGTACTTC.